The 16 T cell receptor beta chains in this list originate from one sample, sequenced in a study of T-cell memory formation after mild COVID-19. Each CDR3 protein is one row after TCRdb ran MiXCR on the 5' RACE reads. The sample gives around 200,000 distinct CDR3 sequences, over 9.5% of which show up once; 2.5% to 3.5% is in the top ten. Sequencing input: PBMCs or a T cell subset sorted from them (not recorded which). These receptors were taken from a man aged 18 to 30 who had mild COVID-19 (a few samples of this study predate the infection). Cell type and time point are not known.

This clonotype has just a few counts. This sequence joins TRBV7-6 and TRBJ2-5; 7 nucleotides match TRBD1. V lost 5 bases, J lost 1 base, and 4 bases stayed unmatched. Germline lookup yields CDR1 SGHVS and CDR2 FNYEAQ. The CDR3 is 14 amino acids. The CDR3 loop reads CASSGQESQETQYF. The CDR3 DNA follows: TGTGCCAGCAGCGGACAGGAATCCCAAGAGACCCAGTACTTC. Together with reference TRBV7-6 and TRBJ2-5, the CDR3 gives the full variable domain: GAGVSQSPRYKVTKRGQDVALRCDPISGHVSLYWYRQALGQGPEFLTYFNYEAQQDKSGLPNDRFSAERPEGSISTLTIQRTEQRDSAMYRCASSGQESQETQYFGPGTRLLVL.

This clonotype was recorded many times. The chain links TRBV20-1 to TRBJ2-7, with a possible D match to TRBD1 (5 bases). This CDR3 contains 11 residues. Looked up from germline, CDR1 is DFQATT and CDR2 is SNEGSKA (reference sequence). V lost 2 bases, J lost 5 bases, and 7 bases lay in between. CDR3 in amino acids: CSARSGHEQYV. The CDR3 DNA follows: TGCAGTGCTAGATCAGGGCACGAGCAGTACGTC.

The V call is TRBV2, the J call TRBJ1-1; D gene unclear. Germline CDR1 and CDR2: SNHLY and FYNNEI. The CDR3 is 14 residues long. Between the trimmed V and J ends, which lost 6 bases and 0 bases, there was a span of 11 bases. CDR3 DNA sequence: TGTGCCAGCAGCCGTCAGGTTATGAACACTGAAGCTTTCTTT. This sequence encodes CASSRQVMNTEAFF. Combining the CDR3 with reference TRBV2 and TRBJ1-1 gives the whole variable domain EPEVTQTPSHQVTQMGQEVILRCVPISNHLYFYWYRQILGQKVEFLVSFYNNEISEKSEIFDDQFSVERPDGSNFTLKIRSTKLEDSAMYFCASSRQVMNTEAFFGQGTRLTVV.

Notes on this clonotype: At one end the junction does not follow the germline gene, possibly because of a read error. The rearrangement links TRBV7-7 to TRBJ2-3, with a weak D call TRBD2 (6 bases). The CDR3 sequence is 16 residues long. Per germline, CDR1 SSHAT and CDR2 FNYEAQ (reference sequence). CDR3 bases: TGTGCTAGCAGCTTAGCGCTAAGCCCGGGGGTGGATACGCAGTATTTT. Translation gives CASSLALSPGVDTQYF.

This clonotype appeared a few times. The chain is built from TRBV11-2 and TRBJ1-1; D is possibly TRBD1 (6 bases). From germline, CDR1 is SGHAT and CDR2 FQNNGV. This CDR3 is built from 15 residues. Trimming shortened V by 1 base and J by 5 bases, and 14 bases separated the two germline ends. The CDR3: CASSLGQAGGTEAFF. CDR3 nucleotides: TGTGCCAGCAGCTTAGGACAGGCTGGGGGGACTGAAGCTTTCTTT.

This clonotype was found a few times. The chain uses TRBV20-1 and TRBJ1-5; no definite D call. The V and J ends lost 5 bases and 3 bases respectively, with 11 bases between them. This CDR3 is 13 amino acids long. CDR1 is DFQATT and CDR2 is SNEGSKA in the germline V gene (reference sequence). DNA of the CDR3: TGCAGTGCTGGGATATCCTCCAATCAGCCCCAGCATTTT. Residues: CSAGISSNQPQHF.

The rearrangement links TRBV7-3 to TRBJ2-4; no firm D call. This CDR3 comprises 14 residues. V lost 1 base and J 8 bases, leaving 12 bases between the germline ends. Germline CDR1 is SGHTA and CDR2 is FQGTGA. The CDR3: CASSLMGSQDIQYF. The CDR3 DNA reads TGTGCCAGCAGCTTAATGGGCAGTCAGGACATTCAGTACTTC.

V and J are TRBV6-1 and TRBJ1-2; D ambiguous. CDR3 length: 13 residues. V shed 3 bases and J shed 4 bases, with 9 bases lying between them. CDR1 is MNHNS and CDR2 is SASEGT in the germline V gene. CDR3 in DNA: TGTGCCAGCAGTGAGACGGACGGCTATGGCTACACCTTC. Its protein product is CASSETDGYGYTF.

The rearrangement links TRBV5-1 to TRBJ1-4; TRBD1 might be the D (5 bases). V shed 0 bases and J shed 13 bases, with 16 bases lying between them. Germline loops: CDR1 SGHRS, CDR2 YFSETQ. This CDR3 is 14 amino acids long. CDR3 residues: CASSLDRGDGRLFF. In nucleotides, the CDR3 is TGCGCCAGCAGCTTGGATAGGGGAGATGGAAGACTGTTTTTT.

The chain carries TRBV19 and TRBJ2-1; maybe TRBD2 (7 bases). Looked up from germline, CDR1 is LNHDA and CDR2 is SQIVND (reference sequence). Between the trimmed V and J ends, which lost 10 bases and 8 bases, there was a span of 18 bases. This CDR3 comprises 13 residues. CDR3 DNA: TGTGCCACTCAAGGGGGGGGTTTCTATGAGCAGTTCTTC. It is translated as CATQGGGFYEQFF.

The J gene is TRBJ1-2, the V gene TRBV25-1; no clear D gene. This CDR3 has 11 residues. CDR1 and CDR2 from the germline V gene are MGHDK and SYGVNS. Between the trimmed V and J ends, which lost 6 bases and 4 bases, there was a span of 6 bases. The DNA of the CDR3 is TGTGCCAGCAGGTATAGCTATGGCTACACCTTC. This translates into CASRYSYGYTF.

This clonotype was counted at least ten times. The chain recombines TRBV7-2 with TRBJ1-1; D call uncertain. Trimming pared 5 bases from V and 5 bases from J, leaving 18 bases between. The germline CDR1 and CDR2 sequences are SGHTA and FQGNSA. The CDR3 contains 15 residues. For the CDR3, the DNA is TGTGCCAGCAGCCTTGGTGCGTCGGGCGGAACTGAAGCTTTCTTT. Protein product: CASSLGASGGTEAFF.

This clonotype was seen a few times. The chain joins TRBV10-2 to TRBJ2-3; 9 bases are a match to TRBD2. The CDR3 is 15 amino acids. The germline gives CDR1 WSHSY, CDR2 SAAADI. The V gene end was trimmed by 4 bases and the J gene end by 1 base; junction bases not matched to a gene: 3. CDR3 in amino acids: CASSGRLAGTDTQYF. CDR3 in DNA: TGCGCCAGCAGTGGGAGACTAGCGGGCACAGATACGCAGTATTTT.

This rearrangement joins TRBV7-2 to TRBJ1-2; D gene unclear. Germline-derived CDR1 and CDR2 are SGHTA and FQGNSA. The CDR3 has 15 residues. V was shortened by 3 bases and J by 5 bases, with 16 bases between the two germline ends. The CDR3 here is CASSLGPVFLYGYTF. CDR3 bases: TGTGCCAGCAGCTTGGGTCCTGTCTTCCTTTATGGCTACACCTTC.

This clonotype was found a few times. V gene TRBV11-2 combines with J gene TRBJ2-1; 8 bases are a match to TRBD2. V shed 6 bases, J shed 2 bases, and the junction held 9 bases outside the gene matches. CDR3 length equals 16 residues. Looked up from germline, CDR1 is SGHAT and CDR2 is FQNNGV. In DNA, the CDR3 is TGTGCCAGCAGGATACGGGAGGGGGGGACCTACAATGAGCAGTTCTTC. Its translation: CASRIREGGTYNEQFF. The variable domain in full, completed from reference TRBV11-2 and TRBJ2-1, reads EAGVAQSPRYKIIEKRQSVAFWCNPISGHATLYWYQQILGQGPKLLIQFQNNGVVDDSQLPKDRFSAERLKGVDSTLKIQPAKLEDSAVYLCASRIREGGTYNEQFFGPGTRLTVL.

Only a few counts were recorded for this clonotype. The chain combines TRBV5-6 with TRBJ1-6; 9 bases are a match to TRBD1. The V segment lost 5 bases and the J segment 10 bases; nucleotides outside the gene matches: 10. Germline CDR1 reads SGHDT; CDR2 reads YYEEEE. CDR3 length: 15 residues. The CDR3 loop is CASRLRQGVWSPLHF. CDR3 bases: TGTGCCAGCAGGTTGCGACAGGGGGTTTGGTCACCCCTCCACTTT.